The entry that follows covers one T cell receptor (beta chain) sequence. Its antigen remains unknown. This record comes from a study of T cell responses to AZD1222 COVID-19 vaccine. General study results and limits: Baseline serology detected seropositivity in only six or seven AZD1222 recipients. The study found Spike-specific TCR breadth and depth rose after two AZD1222 doses.

V dropped 6 bases and J dropped 3 bases, with 16 bases sitting between them. CDR3 size: 15 residues. Germline V gene sequence: CDR1 SNHLY, CDR2 FYNNEI. Produced via immunoSEQ multiplex PCR; TCRdb's table is partial and in-frame only. The profile shows some 100,000 clones, around nine tenths of them singletons. Sequenced material: peripheral blood, taken on day 0 of AZD1222 vaccination. V is TRBV2 and J is TRBJ2-3, with D tentatively TRBD1 (6 bases). The source is an adult in good health. The CDR3 region is CASREQGLETDTQYF. The DNA of the CDR3 is TGTGCCAGCAGGGAGCAGGGGCTTGAGACAGATACGCAGTATTTT.